The clone carrying this T cell receptor (beta chain) has a single count. The data were taken from a study of blood T cell repertoires in COVID-19. Study as a whole: COVID-19 samples, acute and convalescent, were from the United States, Italy and Spain.

Per the original methods: Amplification from reference gene primers served as the basis for estimated nucleated cell counts. TCRdb's copy holds only in-frame clones and misses some; the assay was immunoSEQ multiplex PCR. V and J calls plus clone size are reproduced from that table; the DNA served to infer D and trimming. Among about 200,000 clones listed, roughly 83% were seen once. CDR1 is SGHTA, CDR2 FQGTGA, per germline. This CDR3 spans 15 amino acids. The V end lost 0 bases, the J end lost 2 bases, and 10 bases lay between the germline ends. Across 20 to 25 US areas, participants ranged in age from 18 to 89 years. Grouping used clinical history reported by participants in a survey and questionnaire.

This sequence originates from a man in his forties with acute COVID-19. The chain uses TRBV7-3 and TRBJ2-5, with D possibly TRBD2 on 6 matching bases. Sequenced sample: PBMCs or T cells enriched from blood (not recorded which). CDR3 residues: CASSLTGSPQETQYF. In nucleotides, the CDR3 is TGTGCCAGCAGCTTAACCGGGAGCCCTCAAGAGACCCAGTACTTC.